Listed below are T cell receptor beta chains from one sample, sequenced in a study of T cell responses to AZD1222 COVID-19 vaccine. Using immunoSEQ multiplex PCR, the repertoire was profiled, and TCRdb retains in-frame clones only, with some absent. The data show approximately 190,000 clones, approximately 90% seen once. Sequenced material: peripheral blood, taken on day 0 of AZD1222 vaccination. The source of these receptors is an adult in good health. The CDR3 runs from the conserved cysteine through the conserved F or W. Fields, in order: CDR3 protein, CDR3 DNA, D gene, clone size, J gene, V gene. D genes are given only for firm matches. Clone sizes are given selectively: once, few, many, or a class where the clone is expanded.

CDR3aa: CASSLSLAGTTDTQYF
CDR3nt: TGTGCCAGCAGTTTATCGTTGGCAGGGACCACAGATACGCAGTATTTT
d_gene: .
abundance: .
j_gene: TRBJ2-3
v_gene: TRBV27

CDR3aa: CASSGRGNYGYTF
CDR3nt: TGTGCCAGCAGTGGGAGGGGGAACTATGGCTACACCTTC
d_gene: .
abundance: .
j_gene: TRBJ1-2
v_gene: TRBV5-6

CDR3aa: CASSPTGGPTYEQYF
CDR3nt: TGTGCCAGCAGCCCGACAGGGGGACCGACCTACGAGCAGTACTTC
d_gene: TRBD1
abundance: .
j_gene: TRBJ2-7
v_gene: TRBV5-4

CDR3aa: CASSGLASSYNEQFF
CDR3nt: TGTGCCAGCAGCGGACTAGCGAGCTCCTACAATGAGCAGTTCTTC
d_gene: TRBD2
abundance: .
j_gene: TRBJ2-1
v_gene: TRBV14

CDR3aa: CSVDIPTSYGTQYF
CDR3nt: TGCAGCGTTGATATACCGACAAGCTACGGAACGCAGTATTTT
d_gene: .
abundance: .
j_gene: TRBJ2-3
v_gene: TRBV29-1

CDR3aa: CASSELQGGEKLFF
CDR3nt: TGTGCCAGCAGTGAATTACAGGGGGGGGAAAAACTGTTTTTT
d_gene: TRBD1
abundance: .
j_gene: TRBJ1-4
v_gene: TRBV2

CDR3aa: CASSWGLRGDEMNTEAFF
CDR3nt: TGCGCCAGCAGCTGGGGTCTTCGTGGGGACGAAATGAACACTGAAGCTTTCTTT
d_gene: .
abundance: .
j_gene: TRBJ1-1
v_gene: TRBV5-1

CDR3aa: CASSGPARTTQYF
CDR3nt: TGTGCCAGCAGCGGACCCGCCCGGACGACCCAGTACTTC
d_gene: .
abundance: .
j_gene: TRBJ2-5
v_gene: TRBV5-6

CDR3aa: CASSRSDGNTEAFF
CDR3nt: TGTGCCAGCAGCCGCTCCGACGGGAACACTGAAGCTTTCTTT
d_gene: .
abundance: once
j_gene: TRBJ1-1
v_gene: TRBV7-9

CDR3aa: CASTEKPFADTQYF
CDR3nt: TGCGCCAGCACTGAAAAACCCTTCGCAGATACGCAGTATTTT
d_gene: .
abundance: .
j_gene: TRBJ2-3
v_gene: TRBV5-1

CDR3aa: CASSLASYSYNEQFF
CDR3nt: TGTGCCAGCAGCTTAGCCAGCTACTCCTACAATGAGCAGTTCTTC
d_gene: .
abundance: once
j_gene: TRBJ2-1
v_gene: TRBV7-2

CDR3aa: CASSLGGPSDSGYTF
CDR3nt: TGTGCCAGCAGTTTAGGGGGACCTTCGGATAGTGGCTACACCTTC
d_gene: .
abundance: .
j_gene: TRBJ1-2
v_gene: TRBV27

CDR3aa: CASSPLTVGGFSIKSYSNQPQHF
CDR3nt: TGTGCCAGCAGCCCCTTGACCGTGGGGGGCTTCTCCATCAAAAGTTATAGCAATCAGCCCCAGCATTTT
d_gene: .
abundance: .
j_gene: TRBJ1-5
v_gene: TRBV28

CDR3aa: CASSVELASGGNEQFF
CDR3nt: TGTGCCAGCAGCGTAGAGTTGGCTAGCGGGGGGAATGAGCAGTTCTTC
d_gene: TRBD2
abundance: once
j_gene: TRBJ2-1
v_gene: TRBV9

CDR3aa: CASSLGAYEQYF
CDR3nt: TGTGCCAGCAGTCTAGGGGCCTACGAGCAGTACTTC
d_gene: .
abundance: once
j_gene: TRBJ2-7
v_gene: TRBV28

CDR3aa: CASSSRDSYTEAFF
CDR3nt: TGTGCCAGCAGCTCAAGGGACAGCTACACTGAAGCTTTCTTT
d_gene: TRBD1
abundance: .
j_gene: TRBJ1-1
v_gene: TRBV7-8

CDR3aa: CASMSGPGNTIYF
CDR3nt: TGTGCCAGCATGTCAGGGCCTGGAAACACCATATATTTT
d_gene: .
abundance: .
j_gene: TRBJ1-3
v_gene: TRBV9

CDR3aa: CASSLLRGQIAGYTF
CDR3nt: TGTGCCAGCAGTTTACTTCGGGGACAGATCGCTGGCTACACCTTC
d_gene: TRBD1
abundance: .
j_gene: TRBJ1-2
v_gene: TRBV27

CDR3aa: CASRKAGTTVLRLEAFF
CDR3nt: TGTGCCAGCAGAAAGGCCGGGACTACCGTTCTCCGCCTTGAAGCTTTCTTT
d_gene: .
abundance: .
j_gene: TRBJ1-1
v_gene: TRBV21-1

CDR3aa: CASSQEDSATGYEQYF
CDR3nt: TGCGCCAGCAGCCAAGAAGATTCGGCTACCGGCTACGAGCAGTACTTC
d_gene: .
abundance: .
j_gene: TRBJ2-7
v_gene: TRBV4-1

CDR3aa: CASSESGSPLHF
CDR3nt: TGCGCCAGCAGTGAGTCTGGTTCACCCCTCCACTTT
d_gene: .
abundance: .
j_gene: TRBJ1-6
v_gene: TRBV10-1

CDR3aa: CASSLGGVHGNEQYF
CDR3nt: TGTGCCAGCAGCTTAGGGGGAGTTCACGGTAACGAGCAGTACTTC
d_gene: .
abundance: once
j_gene: TRBJ2-7
v_gene: TRBV7-2

CDR3aa: CSVEPIGTGDGEKLFF
CDR3nt: TGCAGCGTTGAACCTATCGGGACAGGGGATGGTGAAAAACTGTTTTTT
d_gene: TRBD1
abundance: .
j_gene: TRBJ1-4
v_gene: TRBV29-1

CDR3aa: CASSLLAGEGEQFF
CDR3nt: TGTGCCAGCAGTCTGTTAGCGGGAGAGGGGGAGCAGTTCTTC
d_gene: TRBD2
abundance: .
j_gene: TRBJ2-1
v_gene: TRBV28

CDR3aa: CASSERLIDRYSYNEQFF
CDR3nt: TGTGCCAGCAGCGAAAGATTGATAGACAGATACTCCTACAATGAGCAGTTCTTC
d_gene: .
abundance: .
j_gene: TRBJ2-1
v_gene: TRBV6-1

CDR3aa: CASSFLASTEAFF
CDR3nt: TGTGCCAGCAGTTTCTTAGCAAGCACTGAAGCTTTCTTT
d_gene: .
abundance: .
j_gene: TRBJ1-1
v_gene: TRBV28

CDR3aa: CASSRVGGLSEQYF
CDR3nt: TGTGCCAGCAGTCGTGTGGGAGGGTTAAGCGAGCAGTACTTC
d_gene: TRBD2
abundance: .
j_gene: TRBJ2-7
v_gene: TRBV27

CDR3aa: CASRLASRSSYNEQFF
CDR3nt: TGTGCCAGCAGACTGGCTAGCAGAAGCTCCTACAATGAGCAGTTCTTC
d_gene: .
abundance: .
j_gene: TRBJ2-1
v_gene: TRBV28

CDR3aa: CASSEGTGGLVDTQYF
CDR3nt: TGTGCCAGCAGCGAAGGGACAGGGGGCTTAGTAGATACGCAGTATTTT
d_gene: TRBD1
abundance: .
j_gene: TRBJ2-3
v_gene: TRBV9

CDR3aa: CASRTGMGEQYF
CDR3nt: TGTGCCAGCCGGACAGGGATGGGCGAGCAGTACTTC
d_gene: TRBD1
abundance: .
j_gene: TRBJ2-7
v_gene: TRBV2

CDR3aa: CASSPRALAGNTIYF
CDR3nt: TGTGCCAGCTCACCACGAGCCCTTGCTGGAAACACCATATATTTT
d_gene: .
abundance: .
j_gene: TRBJ1-3
v_gene: TRBV18

CDR3aa: CSASPLVNSYNSPLHF
CDR3nt: TGCAGTGCTAGTCCTCTTGTCAACTCCTATAATTCACCCCTCCACTTT
d_gene: .
abundance: .
j_gene: TRBJ1-6
v_gene: TRBV20-1

CDR3aa: CASSLFSALNSPLHF
CDR3nt: TGTGCCAGCAGCTTATTTTCAGCCTTAAATTCACCCCTCCACTTT
d_gene: .
abundance: .
j_gene: TRBJ1-6
v_gene: TRBV7-8

CDR3aa: CASRLPRSGDNSPLHF
CDR3nt: TGTGCCAGCAGACTACCGCGGTCGGGGGACAATTCACCCCTCCACTTT
d_gene: .
abundance: .
j_gene: TRBJ1-6
v_gene: TRBV28

CDR3aa: CATGGSGKTGGNTDTQYF
CDR3nt: TGTGCCACCGGGGGTAGCGGGAAAACAGGGGGAAACACAGATACGCAGTATTTT
d_gene: .
abundance: .
j_gene: TRBJ2-3
v_gene: TRBV24-1

CDR3aa: CASSARGYNEQFF
CDR3nt: TGTGCCAGTAGCGCTAGGGGTTACAATGAGCAGTTCTTC
d_gene: .
abundance: .
j_gene: TRBJ2-1
v_gene: TRBV19

CDR3aa: CASSRGQGRSTDTQYF
CDR3nt: TGCGCCAGCAGTCGCGGACAGGGTCGAAGCACAGATACGCAGTATTTT
d_gene: TRBD1
abundance: .
j_gene: TRBJ2-3
v_gene: TRBV23-1

CDR3aa: CASSLRTSYNEQFF
CDR3nt: TGCGCCAGCAGCTTGCGCACATCCTACAATGAGCAGTTCTTC
d_gene: .
abundance: .
j_gene: TRBJ2-1
v_gene: TRBV5-1

CDR3aa: CASSLGTGTYEQYF
CDR3nt: TGCGCCAGCAGCTTGGGAACAGGGACTTACGAGCAGTACTTC
d_gene: .
abundance: .
j_gene: TRBJ2-7
v_gene: TRBV5-1

CDR3aa: CASSGGSDAGELFF
CDR3nt: TGCGCCAGCAGTGGCGGGTCGGATGCCGGGGAGCTGTTTTTT
d_gene: .
abundance: few
j_gene: TRBJ2-2
v_gene: TRBV10-1

CDR3aa: CSVEGLAGADTQYF
CDR3nt: TGCAGCGTTGAAGGACTAGCGGGGGCAGATACGCAGTATTTT
d_gene: TRBD2
abundance: few
j_gene: TRBJ2-3
v_gene: TRBV29-1

CDR3aa: CASSVVGEGYTF
CDR3nt: TGTGCCAGCAGCGTAGTAGGGGAAGGCTACACCTTC
d_gene: .
abundance: .
j_gene: TRBJ1-2
v_gene: TRBV9

CDR3aa: CASIDRGMRPYGYTF
CDR3nt: TGTGCCAGCATTGATAGGGGGATGCGACCCTATGGCTACACCTTC
d_gene: .
abundance: .
j_gene: TRBJ1-2
v_gene: TRBV7-2

CDR3aa: CASKEQGSNYGYTF
CDR3nt: TGTGCCAGCAAGGAACAGGGATCTAACTATGGCTACACCTTC
d_gene: .
abundance: .
j_gene: TRBJ1-2
v_gene: TRBV4-2

CDR3aa: CASSLGPGGNTIYF
CDR3nt: TGTGCCAGCAGCTTAGGTCCAGGGGGAAACACCATATATTTT
d_gene: .
abundance: .
j_gene: TRBJ1-3
v_gene: TRBV7-2

CDR3aa: CASSSPRLAGGQEQFF
CDR3nt: TGTGCCAGCAGCTCCCCTCGGCTAGCGGGAGGGCAGGAGCAGTTCTTC
d_gene: TRBD2
abundance: once
j_gene: TRBJ2-1
v_gene: TRBV11-2

CDR3aa: CASSRRGVQETQYF
CDR3nt: TGTGCCAGCAGCCGACGGGGGGTCCAAGAGACCCAGTACTTC
d_gene: TRBD2
abundance: .
j_gene: TRBJ2-5
v_gene: TRBV7-9

CDR3aa: CASSLSGRGNEKLFF
CDR3nt: TGTGCCAGCAGTTTATCGGGCAGGGGTAATGAAAAACTGTTTTTT
d_gene: .
abundance: .
j_gene: TRBJ1-4
v_gene: TRBV28